A selection of T cell receptor beta chains follows, all from one sample in a study of identical twins. TCRdb independently ran MiXCR on the 5' RACE reads; one entry per CDR3 protein. This sample has under 250,000 distinct CDR3 sequences; 9.5% to 15% occur once, and the top ten carry 4% to 5%. This sample was shared with a second study, whose subject was yellow fever vaccine responses in identical twins.

Sequenced input: memory (CD45RO+) T cells sorted from blood. These TCRs come from a woman younger than 35 in good health. Both conserved end residues are part of each CDR3. The order of the fields is J gene, V gene, D gene, clone size, CDR3 DNA, CDR3 protein. The D gene is left open where the match is weak. Some rows have no size entry. The others give once, few or many, or a class for an expanded clone.

J: TRBJ1-1
V: TRBV7-9
D: -
size: -
DNA: TGTGCCAGCAGCTCTCAACAGGGAGGAACTGAAGCTTTCTTT
CDR3: CASSSQQGGTEAFF

J: TRBJ2-7
V: TRBV2
D: -
size: -
DNA: TGTGCCGGCGTTCGGGACCGCGGCGAGCAGTACTTC
CDR3: CAGVRDRGEQYF

J: TRBJ2-5
V: TRBV28
D: TRBD2
size: few
DNA: TGTGCCAGCAGACTTACCGGGACTAGACAAGAGACCCAGTACTTC
CDR3: CASRLTGTRQETQYF

J: TRBJ1-2
V: TRBV5-1
D: TRBD1
size: -
DNA: TGCGCCAGCAGCAGGACAGGGTCGGACTATGGCTACACCTTC
CDR3: CASSRTGSDYGYTF

J: TRBJ2-1
V: TRBV28
D: -
size: -
DNA: TGTGCCAGTCGAGGGCCTCGGGAGCAGTTCTTC
CDR3: CASRGPREQFF

J: TRBJ2-7
V: TRBV5-1
D: -
size: -
DNA: TGCGCCAGCGGAAGGGTAGCCTACGAGCAGTACTTC
CDR3: CASGRVAYEQYF

J: TRBJ2-7
V: TRBV6-2/TRBV6-3
D: TRBD2
size: few
DNA: TGTGCCAGCAGTTACTCTGCGGGAGGGCCTGACGAGCAGTACTTC
CDR3: CASSYSAGGPDEQYF

J: TRBJ2-3
V: TRBV10-3
D: -
size: -
DNA: TGTGCCATCAGTGGGCTAGCTAACCTCGCAGATACGCAGTATTTT
CDR3: CAISGLANLADTQYF

J: TRBJ2-7
V: TRBV12-3/TRBV12-4
D: TRBD2
size: few
DNA: TGTGCCAGCAGTCTCCAAGGGACTATCAGCTACGAGCAGTACTTC
CDR3: CASSLQGTISYEQYF

J: TRBJ2-4
V: TRBV29-1
D: -
size: many
DNA: TGCAGCGTTTCGGTAGCCAAAAACATTCAGTACTTC
CDR3: CSVSVAKNIQYF

J: TRBJ2-4
V: TRBV9
D: TRBD2
size: -
DNA: TGTGCCAGCAGCCCCCGGGGGGAGGTCAAAAACATTCAGTACTTC
CDR3: CASSPRGEVKNIQYF

J: TRBJ1-1
V: TRBV7-2
D: -
size: few
DNA: TGTGCCAGCAGGCCTGGAAAGACTGAAGCTTTCTTT
CDR3: CASRPGKTEAFF

J: TRBJ2-3
V: TRBV6-2/TRBV6-3
D: TRBD2
size: few
DNA: TGTGCCAGCAGTTACTCGTCGGGACTAGCGGGAGGGCCGAGGAATACGCAGTATTTT
CDR3: CASSYSSGLAGGPRNTQYF

J: TRBJ2-5
V: TRBV20-1
D: -
size: few
DNA: TGCAGTGCTAAACCGACAGCGATAGAGACCCAGTACTTC
CDR3: CSAKPTAIETQYF

J: TRBJ2-5
V: TRBV6-1
D: TRBD2
size: few
DNA: TGTGCCAGCATCCGGCTTAAAAGTAGCGGGGCCCAAGAGACCCAGTACTTC
CDR3: CASIRLKSSGAQETQYF

J: TRBJ2-7
V: TRBV21-1
D: -
size: -
DNA: TGTGCCAGCAGCTGGGGAGGCCAGTACTTC
CDR3: CASSWGGQYF

J: TRBJ1-2
V: TRBV12-3/TRBV12-4
D: TRBD1
size: many
DNA: TGTGCCAGCAGTTTCCGGGACAGGGGATCGGATGGCTACACCTTC
CDR3: CASSFRDRGSDGYTF

J: TRBJ2-1
V: TRBV6-2/TRBV6-3
D: TRBD1
size: -
DNA: TGTGCCAGCAGTTACGTCGACAGGGGGCAAGGCAATGAGCAGTTCTTC
CDR3: CASSYVDRGQGNEQFF

J: TRBJ2-1
V: TRBV6-2/TRBV6-3
D: -
size: few
DNA: TGTGCCAGCAGCCGCCCGGGGCCCTACAATGAGCAGTTCTTC
CDR3: CASSRPGPYNEQFF

J: TRBJ2-6
V: TRBV6-2/TRBV6-3
D: TRBD1
size: many
DNA: TGTGCCAGCAGTGACAGGGCTGGGGCCAACGTCCTGACTTTC
CDR3: CASSDRAGANVLTF

J: TRBJ1-2
V: TRBV6-5
D: -
size: few
DNA: TGTGCCAGCAGTTACAGGGCCAGCTATGGCTACACCTTC
CDR3: CASSYRASYGYTF

J: TRBJ1-1
V: TRBV21-1
D: -
size: few
DNA: TGTGCCAGCAGCAAGTGGCCAGGGGGTGGGGGTCGAAGGAACACTGAAGCTTTCTTT
CDR3: CASSKWPGGGGRRNTEAFF

J: TRBJ2-1
V: TRBV6-5
D: -
size: -
DNA: TGTGCCAGCAGTTACGAGGAATACAATGAGCAGTTCTTC
CDR3: CASSYEEYNEQFF

J: TRBJ2-7
V: TRBV5-1
D: TRBD1
size: few
DNA: TGCGCCAGCAGCTTTTTGACAGGGGGCTTAGAGCAGTACTTC
CDR3: CASSFLTGGLEQYF

J: TRBJ2-5
V: TRBV3-1
D: TRBD2
size: many
DNA: TGTGCCACCGGGACTAGACACCAAGAGACCCAGTACTTC
CDR3: CATGTRHQETQYF

J: TRBJ1-2
V: TRBV6-1
D: -
size: few
DNA: TGTGCCAGCAGTGAAGCAGGGACCTATGGCTACACCTTC
CDR3: CASSEAGTYGYTF

J: TRBJ1-6
V: TRBV6-2/TRBV6-3
D: -
size: -
DNA: TGTGCCAGCACCGAGGGGGGCACCTATAATTCACCCCTCCACTTT
CDR3: CASTEGGTYNSPLHF

J: TRBJ2-5
V: TRBV5-1
D: -
size: -
DNA: TGCGCCAGCAGCTTGCACCAAGAGACCCAGTACTTC
CDR3: CASSLHQETQYF

J: TRBJ2-1
V: TRBV20-1
D: TRBD1
size: few
DNA: TGCAGTGCCAAGACAAACAGGGGTGACTTCTCCTACAATGAGCAGTTCTTC
CDR3: CSAKTNRGDFSYNEQFF

J: TRBJ2-1
V: TRBV28
D: -
size: -
DNA: TGTGCCAGCACCCCCCCCGGAACAGGTGCACATGAGCAGTTCTTC
CDR3: CASTPPGTGAHEQFF

J: TRBJ2-1
V: TRBV7-9
D: -
size: many
DNA: TGTGCCAGCAGCTCGGGATTTGAGCAGTTCTTC
CDR3: CASSSGFEQFF

J: TRBJ1-4
V: TRBV20-1
D: TRBD1
size: few
DNA: TGCAGTGCTAATTCAGGGGGGTTTGGAAAACTGTTTTTT
CDR3: CSANSGGFGKLFF

J: TRBJ2-5
V: TRBV20-1
D: TRBD1
size: -
DNA: TGCAGTGCTAGGTTTAGATTTGAACAGGGGGCAAGAAAGACCCAGTACTTC
CDR3: CSARFRFEQGARKTQYF

J: TRBJ2-2
V: TRBV3-1
D: -
size: few
DNA: TGTGCCAGCAGCTCCTCCCCCTTCGGGAGTGGGTACACCGGGGAGCTGTTTTTT
CDR3: CASSSSPFGSGYTGELFF

J: TRBJ2-2
V: TRBV6-4
D: TRBD1
size: many
DNA: TGTGCCAGCAGTGAGACAGGGGGCGATGACACCGGGGAGCTGTTTTTT
CDR3: CASSETGGDDTGELFF

J: TRBJ2-1
V: TRBV12-3/TRBV12-4
D: -
size: many
DNA: TGTGCCAGCACCAAAGGAGGCTCCTACAATGAGCAGTTCTTC
CDR3: CASTKGGSYNEQFF

J: TRBJ2-1
V: TRBV12-3/TRBV12-4
D: -
size: many
DNA: TGTGCCAGCAGACGGACGCGCTACAATGAGCAGTTCTTC
CDR3: CASRRTRYNEQFF

J: TRBJ2-5
V: TRBV11-2
D: -
size: -
DNA: TGTGCCAGCAGCTCGGGTCCCTACCAAGAGACCCAGTACTTC
CDR3: CASSSGPYQETQYF

J: TRBJ1-2
V: TRBV20-1
D: -
size: many
DNA: TGCAGTGCTAGAAGGTCAGCGGCCTACACCTTC
CDR3: CSARRSAAYTF

J: TRBJ2-3
V: TRBV24-1
D: -
size: few
DNA: TGTGCCACCAGTGCCGCGCCAGGGGTTGGGACAGATACGCAGTATTTT
CDR3: CATSAAPGVGTDTQYF